This TCR beta chain was observed in a study of OX40 agonist ivuxolimab in advanced cancers. Study at large: Patients achieving partial responses numbered three: one hepatocellular carcinoma case and two cutaneous melanoma cases. Study-wide results and limits: Near-lowest levels of clonal expansion characterized partial responders at 0.1-3.0 mg/kg.

Repertoires were generated with immunoSEQ multiplex PCR, while TCRdb's copy carries only in-frame clones and drops some. The table shows 60,000 to 75,000 clones, with 75% to 85% occurring only once. This clone was counted a few times. Antigen unknown. Germline values: CDR1 LNHDA, CDR2 SQIVND (reference sequence). The V segment lost 0 bases and the J segment 7 bases; nucleotides outside the gene matches: 5. The CDR3 covers 15 residues. The source is an adult with an advanced solid tumor such as melanoma, head and neck, liver or kidney cancer. The specimen was CD4+ or CD8+ T cells sorted from blood, collected in a trial of the OX40 agonist ivuxolimab. The rearrangement uses TRBV19 and TRBJ1-5; 8 bases align to TRBD1. As DNA, the CDR3 is TGTGCCAGTAGTATAGATGACAGGGGCCGCCAGCCCCAGCATTTT. Protein product: CASSIDDRGRQPQHF.